This TCR beta chain stems from a study of beta chain features in type 1 diabetes. Sequencing targeted expressed TCRB transcripts, as all isolated RNA had been reverse transcribed. Sequenced by immunoSEQ multiplex PCR; TCRdb stores in-frame clones only, minus some. Of 450,000 to 550,000 clones listed, about 29% are singletons. Germline lookup yields CDR1 LNHNV and CDR2 YYDKDF (reference sequence). The CDR3 length is 12 residues. V shed 11 bases and J shed 1 base, with 9 bases lying between them. The J gene is TRBJ2-1, the V gene TRBV15; D gene uncertain. Sequencing input: naive CD4+ T cells from blood. The sequence was obtained from a man younger than 35 in good health. CDR3 in DNA: TGTGCCGTATTCAGATCCTACAATGAGCAGTTCTTC. Its protein product is CAVFRSYNEQFF.